The rows below give T cell receptor beta chains drawn from one sample of a study of PD-1 blockade in classical Hodgkin lymphoma. Method: immunoSEQ multiplex PCR; TCRdb's copy keeps in-frame clones and lacks some. The data hold fewer than 55,000 clones, with nearly 80% observed a single time. Material: peripheral blood mononuclear cells (PBMCs), obtained before the fourth cycle of nivolumab. These receptor sequences come from a human donor with classical Hodgkin lymphoma. CDR3s include the opening cysteine and the closing phenylalanine or tryptophan. The order of the fields is J gene, clone size, D gene, V gene, CDR3 protein, CDR3 DNA. D genes are given only for firm matches. Rows may omit the clone size; those that give it use once, few, many or a size class.

j_gene: TRBJ1-6; abundance: NA; d_gene: NA; v_gene: TRBV5-4; CDR3aa: CASSTRRDPDNSPLHF; CDR3nt: TGTGCCAGCAGTACCCGACGGGATCCTGATAATTCACCCCTCCACTTT
j_gene: TRBJ2-5; abundance: NA; d_gene: NA; v_gene: TRBV5-4; CDR3aa: CASSVGQRETQYF; CDR3nt: TGTGCCAGCAGCGTCGGACAGAGAGAGACCCAGTACTTC
j_gene: TRBJ2-1; abundance: NA; d_gene: NA; v_gene: TRBV9; CDR3aa: CASSVGTGGLAGHNEQFF; CDR3nt: TGTGCCAGCAGCGTTGGGACAGGGGGACTAGCGGGTCACAATGAGCAGTTCTTC
j_gene: TRBJ2-3; abundance: NA; d_gene: NA; v_gene: TRBV19; CDR3aa: CASSIGRDTQYF; CDR3nt: TGTGCCAGTAGTATAGGCAGAGATACGCAGTATTTT
j_gene: TRBJ2-1; abundance: NA; d_gene: NA; v_gene: TRBV11-2; CDR3aa: CASSSRGDSSYNEQFF; CDR3nt: TGTGCCAGCAGCTCGAGGGGGGACAGCTCCTACAATGAGCAGTTCTTC
j_gene: TRBJ2-1; abundance: NA; d_gene: TRBD1; v_gene: TRBV27; CDR3aa: CASSLGQVNEQFF; CDR3nt: TGTGCCAGCAGTTTGGGACAGGTGAATGAGCAGTTCTTC
j_gene: TRBJ2-5; abundance: NA; d_gene: TRBD1; v_gene: TRBV19; CDR3aa: CASSPLPTGRETQYF; CDR3nt: TGTGCCAGTAGTCCCCTTCCGACAGGGCGAGAGACCCAGTACTTC
j_gene: TRBJ2-7; abundance: NA; d_gene: NA; v_gene: TRBV5-1; CDR3aa: CASSVETGLGEQYF; CDR3nt: TGCGCCAGCAGCGTGGAGACAGGCTTGGGGGAGCAGTACTTC
j_gene: TRBJ1-6; abundance: NA; d_gene: TRBD1; v_gene: TRBV9; CDR3aa: CAVGQGADSPLHF; CDR3nt: TGTGCCGTAGGGCAGGGGGCTGATTCACCCCTCCACTTT
j_gene: TRBJ1-4; abundance: NA; d_gene: NA; v_gene: TRBV25-1; CDR3aa: CASSESGATNEKLFF; CDR3nt: TGTGCCAGCAGTGAATCTGGCGCAACTAATGAAAAACTGTTTTTT
j_gene: TRBJ2-3; abundance: NA; d_gene: TRBD2; v_gene: TRBV7-8; CDR3aa: CASSLQAGGITDTQYF; CDR3nt: TGTGCCAGCAGCCTCCAAGCGGGGGGAATCACAGATACGCAGTATTTT
j_gene: TRBJ1-1; abundance: NA; d_gene: NA; v_gene: TRBV7-4; CDR3aa: CASSLATAWPEAFF; CDR3nt: TGTGCCAGCAGCTTAGCCACAGCATGGCCCGAAGCTTTCTTT
j_gene: TRBJ2-7; abundance: NA; d_gene: NA; v_gene: TRBV5-1; CDR3aa: CASSPGGQVKGYEQYF; CDR3nt: TGCGCCAGCAGCCCAGGTGGCCAGGTCAAAGGCTACGAGCAGTACTTC
j_gene: TRBJ1-6; abundance: NA; d_gene: TRBD1; v_gene: TRBV6-1; CDR3aa: CASRDRGISSPLHF; CDR3nt: TGTGCCAGCAGGGACAGGGGAATATCATCACCCCTCCACTTT
j_gene: TRBJ2-3; abundance: NA; d_gene: NA; v_gene: TRBV21-1; CDR3aa: CASSPRVQGVVDTQYF; CDR3nt: TGTGCCAGCAGTCCAAGAGTGCAGGGCGTAGTGGATACGCAGTATTTT
j_gene: TRBJ2-7; abundance: NA; d_gene: TRBD1; v_gene: TRBV2; CDR3aa: CASKWTGLYEQYF; CDR3nt: TGTGCCAGCAAATGGACAGGACTCTACGAGCAGTACTTC
j_gene: TRBJ2-3; abundance: NA; d_gene: NA; v_gene: TRBV11-3; CDR3aa: CASSLGSTDTQYF; CDR3nt: TGTGCCAGCAGCTTAGGGAGCACAGATACGCAGTATTTT
j_gene: TRBJ1-2; abundance: NA; d_gene: NA; v_gene: TRBV29-1; CDR3aa: CSVEVRGNYGYTF; CDR3nt: TGCAGCGTTGAAGTTAGGGGGAACTATGGCTACACCTTC
j_gene: TRBJ2-5; abundance: NA; d_gene: NA; v_gene: TRBV6-1; CDR3aa: CASTLWGQETQYF; CDR3nt: TGTGCCAGCACTTTGTGGGGACAAGAGACCCAGTACTTC
j_gene: TRBJ2-3; abundance: NA; d_gene: NA; v_gene: TRBV18; CDR3aa: CASSPPGGTDDADTQYF; CDR3nt: TGTGCCAGCTCACCCCCTGGGGGGACGGATGATGCAGATACGCAGTATTTT
j_gene: TRBJ1-1; abundance: once; d_gene: TRBD1; v_gene: TRBV30; CDR3aa: CAWSLGTGGTEAFF; CDR3nt: TGTGCCTGGAGTTTGGGGACAGGGGGCACTGAAGCTTTCTTT
j_gene: TRBJ2-5; abundance: NA; d_gene: NA; v_gene: TRBV5-6; CDR3aa: CASSFNLRETQYF; CDR3nt: TGTGCCAGCAGCTTTAACTTACGAGAGACCCAGTACTTC
j_gene: TRBJ2-7; abundance: NA; d_gene: TRBD2; v_gene: TRBV5-4; CDR3aa: CASSIRLAGVYEQYF; CDR3nt: TGTGCCAGCAGCATTAGACTAGCGGGAGTCTACGAGCAGTACTTC
j_gene: TRBJ1-4; abundance: NA; d_gene: NA; v_gene: TRBV5-1; CDR3aa: CASSLAPGWVKEKLFF; CDR3nt: TGCGCCAGCAGCTTGGCTCCAGGGTGGGTGAAGGAAAAACTGTTTTTT
j_gene: TRBJ2-3; abundance: once; d_gene: TRBD2; v_gene: TRBV6-6; CDR3aa: CASVASGREDTQYF; CDR3nt: TGTGCCAGCGTTGCTAGCGGGAGGGAGGATACGCAGTATTTT
j_gene: TRBJ1-6; abundance: few; d_gene: NA; v_gene: TRBV9; CDR3aa: CASSVGQADNSPLHF; CDR3nt: TGTGCCAGCAGCGTAGGACAGGCCGATAATTCACCCCTCCACTTT
j_gene: TRBJ2-7; abundance: NA; d_gene: TRBD1; v_gene: TRBV5-8; CDR3aa: CASSLRQGANYEQYF; CDR3nt: TGTGCCAGCAGCTTACGACAGGGGGCTAATTACGAGCAGTACTTC
j_gene: TRBJ2-3; abundance: NA; d_gene: TRBD2; v_gene: TRBV7-2; CDR3aa: CASSSGLAGEGDTQYF; CDR3nt: TGTGCCAGCAGCTCAGGACTAGCGGGGGAGGGAGATACGCAGTATTTT